This T cell receptor beta chain was observed in a study of CD8 T cells in Susac syndrome. RNA totalling about 0.5 to 1 ug underwent reverse transcription with random hexamers. It was immunoSEQ multiplex PCR that amplified TCR beta CDR3 across 54 Vbeta and 13 Jbeta. MiXCR, applied by TCRdb to the immunoSEQ multiplex PCR reads, yields one record per CDR3 protein. The table shows over 200,000 distinct CDR3 sequences, with roughly 94% occurring only once. V was clipped by 7 bases and J by 4 bases, with 8 bases between them. The germline gives CDR1 SNHLY, CDR2 FYNNEI. This CDR3 region has 12 residues. Negative isolation was applied to CD8+ and CD4+ T cells, and FACS enrichment was applied to TEMRA cells.

Sequencing used CD4+ T cells from PBMCs. The chain combines TRBV2 with TRBJ1-5, with D possibly being TRBD1 (6 bases). This receptor was taken from a human donor with multiple sclerosis. CDR3: CASNRANQPQHF. CDR3 DNA sequence: TGTGCCAGCAACAGGGCAAATCAGCCCCAGCATTTT.